One sample yielded the 14 T cell receptor beta chains listed below, sequenced in a study of blood T cell repertoires in COVID-19. The method was immunoSEQ multiplex PCR; TCRdb's version includes in-frame clones alone and lacks a portion of them. There are 120,000 to 150,000 clones in the sample; 80% to 90% occur only once, and approximately 8% lies in the top ten. The material sequenced was peripheral blood. These receptor sequences come from a woman in her sixties with COVID-19, enrolled during active disease.

Regarding this clone: The junction departs from the called germline gene at one end, perhaps through a read error. The chain recombines TRBV25-1 with TRBJ2-5; no clear D gene. The CDR3 length is 12 residues. The germline gives CDR1 MGHDK, CDR2 SYGVNS. The CDR3 reads CASSVLVEAQYF. The CDR3 DNA sequence: TGTGCCAGCAGTGTCCTGGTAGAGGCCCAGTACTTC.

The rearrangement uses TRBV4-2 and TRBJ1-5; no definite D call. V shed 1 base and J shed 5 bases, with 9 bases lying between them. Germline V lookup: CDR1 LGHNA, CDR2 YNFKEQ. This CDR3 is built from 14 residues. The CDR3 coding sequence is TGTGCCAGCAGCCAAGGACTAGAGGATCAGCCCCAGCATTTT. This encodes CASSQGLEDQPQHF.

V is TRBV19 and J is TRBJ2-2; 8 positions agree with TRBD1. V shed 3 bases, J shed 7 bases, and the junction held 13 bases outside the gene matches. Germline loops: CDR1 LNHDA, CDR2 SQIVND (reference sequence). The CDR3 consists of 17 residues. The chain's CDR3 is CASSIGGGQGVNGELFF. In DNA form, the CDR3 reads TGTGCCAGTAGTATTGGGGGAGGACAGGGCGTCAACGGGGAGCTGTTTTTT.

In this sample, this clone turned up once. The V call is TRBV19, the J call TRBJ2-7, with D tentatively TRBD1 (6 bases). The CDR3 spans 14 residues. With 8 bases removed from V and 1 base from J, the gap between germline ends came to 15 bases. Germline values: CDR1 LNHDA, CDR2 SQIVND (reference sequence). DNA for the CDR3: TGTGCCAGTCGGGCGGACAGATTGTCCTACGAGCAGTACTTC. Translating it yields CASRADRLSYEQYF.

As regards this clone: The junction departs from germline at one end; a sequencing error may be responsible. The V call is TRBV7-7, the J call TRBJ2-1, with 8 bases fitting TRBD2. The CDR3 is 16 residues long. The germline V gene encodes CDR1 SSHAT and CDR2 FNYEAQ (reference sequence). CDR3 sequence: CASSLNPGGPGNEQFF. Here the CDR3 DNA reads TGTGCTAGCAGCTTGAACCCGGGGGGGCCTGGCAATGAGCAGTTCTTC. The full variable domain, completed using reference TRBV7-7 and TRBJ2-1, is GAGVSQSPRYKVTKRGQDVTLRCDPISSHATLYWYQQALGQGPEFLTYFNYEAQPDKSGLPSDRFSAERPEGSISTLTIQRTEQRDSAMYRCASSLNPGGPGNEQFFGPGTRLTVL.

CDR3 sequence: CASSLSLRETQYF. CDR3 in DNA: TGTGCCAGCAGCTTAAGTTTGAGGGAGACCCAGTACTTC. The chain uses TRBV7-8 and TRBJ2-5; D gene unclear. Trimming took 2 bases from V and 5 from J, leaving 9 bases between them. The germline gives CDR1 SGHVS, CDR2 FQNEAQ. The CDR3 extends over 13 amino acids.

The CDR3 reads CASSLEVAVVYNEQFF. The CDR3 DNA follows: TGTGCCAGCAGCTTGGAGGTAGCGGTGGTGTACAATGAGCAGTTCTTC. The V and J genes are TRBV5-4 and TRBJ2-1; possibly TRBD2 for D (6 bases). CDR1 SGHNT and CDR2 YYREEE come from the germline V gene (reference sequence). This CDR3 is built from 16 residues. Between the trimmed V and J ends, which lost 0 bases and 4 bases, there was a span of 14 bases.

This clone has just one count. J is TRBJ1-3 and V is TRBV7-3, with D possibly being TRBD1 (6 bases). The V and J ends lost 1 base and 4 bases respectively, with 14 bases between them. CDR3 length equals 16 residues. The germline gives CDR1 SGHTA, CDR2 FQGTGA. Here the CDR3 reads CASSLNLRGHGNTIYF. The CDR3 region has the DNA TGTGCCAGCAGCTTAAATCTGCGGGGGCACGGAAACACCATATATTTT.

The chain links TRBV18 to TRBJ2-7, with a tentative D call TRBD1 (6 bases). The CDR3 covers 14 residues. Deletions cut 2 bases from V and 1 base from J, with 9 bases between. CDR1 is KGHSH, CDR2 LQKENI, per germline. The CDR3 loop reads CASSPSGQSYEQYF. The CDR3 nucleotides are TGTGCCAGCTCACCATCCGGACAGTCCTACGAGCAGTACTTC.

The V gene is TRBV13, the J gene TRBJ2-7, with TRBD1 matching 7 bases. With V trimmed by 5 bases and J by 6 bases, 10 bases remained unmatched. This CDR3 region has 14 residues. Looked up from germline, CDR1 is PRHDT and CDR2 is FYEKMQ (reference sequence). CDR3 amino acids: CASSPEGDRAEQYF. Written as DNA, the CDR3 is TGTGCCAGCAGCCCCGAGGGTGACAGGGCCGAGCAGTACTTC.

The chain combines TRBV12-5 with TRBJ2-6; tentatively, D is TRBD1 (6 bases). The CDR3 totals 19 residues. V lost 0 bases, J lost 2 bases, and 17 bases lay in between. The germline gives CDR1 LGHNT, CDR2 FRNRAP. CDR3 sequence: CASGLVRNSQGPGANVLTF. CDR3 nucleotide sequence: TGTGCTAGTGGTTTGGTTCGGAATTCGCAGGGGCCTGGGGCCAACGTCCTGACTTTC.

CDR3 coding DNA: TGTGCCAGCAGTCTGACAAGGCTAAACACTGAAGCTTTCTTT. Its protein is CASSLTRLNTEAFF. The chain combines TRBV6-6 with TRBJ1-1; unclear D gene. This CDR3 is built from 14 residues. V dropped 5 bases and J dropped 2 bases, with 12 bases sitting between them. Germline V gene data show CDR1 as MNHNY and CDR2 as SVGAGI (reference sequence).

CDR3 amino acids: CASSERGGYYGYTF. The CDR3, as DNA: TGTGCCAGCAGTGAACGGGGGGGGTACTATGGCTACACCTTC. V is TRBV25-1 and J is TRBJ1-2, with D perhaps matching TRBD1 (5 bases). The CDR3 loop spans 14 amino acids. Germline values: CDR1 MGHDK, CDR2 SYGVNS. V shed 2 bases and J shed 3 bases, with 10 bases lying between them.

The chain uses TRBV5-1 and TRBJ2-3; a weak D match, TRBD2 (5 bases). The CDR3 sequence is 20 residues long. Germline CDR1 reads SGHRS; CDR2 reads YFSETQ. V lost 4 bases and J lost 2, with 29 bases in between. CDR3 sequence: CASSATVDGVHKVYTDTQYF. In DNA, the CDR3 is TGCGCCAGCAGCGCCACCGTCGACGGGGTACACAAAGTTTACACAGATACGCAGTATTTT.